The TCR beta chain under discussion was sequenced for a study of CD8+ T cells in alopecia areata. The sequencing template was cDNA reverse transcribed from extracted RNA. Some clones are missing from TCRdb's copy, which holds only in-frame ones; the method was immunoSEQ multiplex PCR. The sample comprises about 180,000 clones, less than 75% of which are singletons, and 16% rests with the top ten. The germline V gene has CDR1 LNHDA and CDR2 SQIVND (reference sequence). The CDR3 is made up of 14 amino acids. The V end lost 7 bases, the J end lost 7 bases, and 18 bases lay between the germline ends. Treatment meaning: oral pan-JAK inhibitor, 5-10 mg twice daily.

The sequencing used CD4+ T cells sorted from blood, collected between weeks 55 and 70, from a patient treated with tofacitinib. The TCR sequence derives from a human donor with alopecia areata. The chain carries TRBV19 and TRBJ2-3; no firm D call. CDR3 in amino acids: CASTSTGRGNTQYF. The DNA of the CDR3 is TGTGCCAGTACCTCCACCGGACGAGGCAATACGCAGTATTTT.